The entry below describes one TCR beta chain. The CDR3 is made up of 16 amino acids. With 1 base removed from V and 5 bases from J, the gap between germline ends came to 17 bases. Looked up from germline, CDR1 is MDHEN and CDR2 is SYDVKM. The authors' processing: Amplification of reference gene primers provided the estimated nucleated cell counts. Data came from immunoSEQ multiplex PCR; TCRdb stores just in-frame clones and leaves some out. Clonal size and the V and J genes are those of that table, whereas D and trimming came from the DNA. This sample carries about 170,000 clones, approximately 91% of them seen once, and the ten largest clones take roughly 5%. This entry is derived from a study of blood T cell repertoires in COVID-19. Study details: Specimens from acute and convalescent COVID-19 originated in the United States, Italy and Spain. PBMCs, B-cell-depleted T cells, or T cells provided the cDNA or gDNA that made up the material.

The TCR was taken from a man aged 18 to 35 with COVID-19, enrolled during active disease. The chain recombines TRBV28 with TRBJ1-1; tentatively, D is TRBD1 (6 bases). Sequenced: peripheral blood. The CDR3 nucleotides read TGTGCCAGCAGTTTATTCTCCAGGGGCTTTCATACTGAAGCTTTCTTT. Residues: CASSLFSRGFHTEAFF.